This is a list of T cell receptor beta chains from one sample in a study of shared clonotypes between healthy human individuals. TCRdb's copy holds only in-frame clones and misses some; the assay was immunoSEQ multiplex PCR. The sample records over 1.5 million clones, 95% to 99% being singletons. The sequencing sample was made of naive CD4+ T cells sorted from blood. These receptors were collected from a man aged 25-40 years in good health. The CDR3 runs from the conserved cysteine through the conserved F or W. The order of the fields is V gene, J gene, CDR3 length, CDR3 protein.

>TRBV27|TRBJ2-7|12
CASSSGSLAPYF
>TRBV5-6|TRBJ2-1|15
CASSLVSGGHNEQFF
>TRBV4-2|TRBJ2-1|12
CASSQGGGEQFF
>TRBV5-1|TRBJ2-2|14
CASNRGVDTGELFF
>TRBV5-1|TRBJ2-1|14
CASSWGTGGNEQFF
>TRBV7-6|TRBJ2-3|15
CASSLILGITDTQYF
>TRBV9|TRBJ2-7|14
CASSYGTGSYEQYF
>TRBV5-4|TRBJ2-1|15
CASTPRQRPYNEQFF
>TRBV4-3|TRBJ2-1|13
CASSQKNQYEQFF
>TRBV27|TRBJ2-7|14
CASGRRNGRGEQYF
>TRBV27|TRBJ2-2|16
CASSPGTSTRTGELFF
>TRBV10-2|TRBJ2-6|17
CASSSITGGPGANVLTF
>TRBV5-1|TRBJ2-7|13
CASSPADTGEQYF
>TRBV4-3|TRBJ2-7|16
CASSQERGLVPYEQYF
>TRBV5-1|TRBJ2-7|14
CASSMTSGSYEQYF
>TRBV18|TRBJ2-5|16
CASSPPGQGARGTQYF
>TRBV11-2|TRBJ2-7|12
CASRFGSYEQYF
>TRBV5-1|TRBJ1-2|12
CASSSLGGGKTF
>TRBV5-4|TRBJ1-2|13
CASSLVAGGGYTF
>TRBV2|TRBJ2-7|14
CASSEEGGMSEQYF
>TRBV9|TRBJ2-5|14
CASSVGLGMETQYF